Sequencing of this T cell receptor beta chain was carried out in a study of CD8 T cells in Susac syndrome. Germline lookup yields CDR1 SQVTM and CDR2 ANQGSEA. The CDR3 totals 16 residues. V was shortened by 1 base and J by 5 bases, with 21 bases between the two germline ends. Reverse transcription of roughly 0.5 to 1 ug RNA used random hexamers. Using its own MiXCR run on the immunoSEQ multiplex PCR reads, TCRdb lists one record per CDR3 protein. The sample contains 100,000 to 150,000 distinct CDR3 sequences, over 85% of which appear only once. The rearrangement links TRBV29-1 to TRBJ2-7; D may be TRBD1 or TRBD2 (5 bases each). Sequenced input: CD8+ T cells from PBMCs. This clonotype was sampled from a human donor with Susac syndrome. This CDR3 reads CSVEGSGQDILNEQYF. The DNA of the CDR3 is TGCAGCGTTGAAGGGTCGGGGCAGGATATCCTCAACGAGCAGTACTTC.